Sequencing of this T cell receptor (beta chain) was carried out in a study of blood T cells in healthy people across ages. Only a few counts were recorded for this clonotype. Using a J-beta primer mix together with a sample-barcoded 5' primer, a second PCR was run for about 6 to 12 cycles. TCRdb used MiXCR to reprocess the 5' RACE reads, holding one entry per CDR3 protein. The sample holds 760,000 or so distinct CDR3 sequences, just under 25% seen once. Donors were systemically healthy Caucasian individuals from Russia aged about 6 to 90 years. Each donor's blood draw was roughly 9.8 milliliters of peripheral blood. PBMCs were isolated at a quantity of at least 6.5 million per sample. Samples each yielded at least 6 micrograms of total RNA. This CDR3 spans 14 amino acids. The V end lost 1 base, the J end lost 0 bases, and 9 bases lay between the germline ends. Germline CDR1 and CDR2: SQVTM and ANQGSEA.

Separately, the same data were catalogued under a study of T cells of mothers and their children.

Sequenced input: blood. V and J are TRBV29-1 and TRBJ1-2; D call uncertain. The source is a boy between 10 and 17 years old in good health. The CDR3: CSVEASDANYGYTF. The CDR3 nucleotides are TGCAGCGTTGAAGCTTCGGACGCTAACTATGGCTACACCTTC.